Below, 15 T cell receptor beta chains from the same sample are listed, as sequenced in a study of blood T cell repertoires in COVID-19. Profiling relied on immunoSEQ multiplex PCR, and the TCRdb table lists in-frame clones only, not all of them. The repertoire holds about 130,000 clones, with 75% to 90% as singletons. Sequencing was performed on peripheral blood. All receptors come from a woman of 80 years or more with COVID-19, enrolled during active disease.

This clone turned up a few times. The chain carries TRBV6-4 and TRBJ2-1; 13 nucleotides agree with TRBD2. With 4 bases clipped from V and 6 bases from J, the junction kept 3 bases outside the gene matches. The CDR3 is 15 residues long. Germline lookup yields CDR1 MRHNA and CDR2 SNTAGT. The CDR3 spells CASSGLAGGINEQFF. The CDR3 nucleotides read TGTGCCAGCAGTGGACTAGCGGGAGGAATCAATGAGCAGTTCTTC.

The chain is built from TRBV6-2 or TRBV6-3 and TRBJ2-1, with TRBD1 matching 11 bases. V lost 5 bases, J lost 8 bases, and 5 bases stayed unmatched. The CDR3 totals 14 residues. Germline V gene data show CDR1 as MNHEY and CDR2 as SVGEGT. CDR3 amino acids: CASSPGTGGYEQFF. As DNA, the CDR3 is TGTGCCAGCAGTCCCGGGACAGGGGGTTATGAGCAGTTCTTC.

The rearrangement links TRBV27 to TRBJ2-7, with D tentatively TRBD2 (5 bases). From germline, CDR1 is MNHEY and CDR2 SMNVEV (reference sequence). V lost 0 bases, J lost 8 bases, and 17 bases lay in between. This CDR3 is built from 15 residues. The CDR3 DNA reads TGTGCCAGCAGTTTATCGACGGCGGGTCAAGGCCAGCAGTACTTC. Amino acid sequence: CASSLSTAGQGQQYF.

This clone appeared a few times. The chain couples TRBV4-1 to TRBJ2-7, with D possibly matching TRBD1 (6 bases). Germline V lookup: CDR1 MGHRA, CDR2 YSYEKL. Deletions cut 2 bases from V and 0 bases from J, with 11 bases between. CDR3 length: 15 amino acids. The CDR3 nucleotides are TGCGCCAGCAGCCAAAATGACAGGAGCTCCTACGAGCAGTACTTC. The encoded protein is CASSQNDRSSYEQYF.

The J gene is TRBJ2-5, the V gene TRBV5-4; 14 nucleotides line up with TRBD2. The V gene end was trimmed by 3 bases and the J gene end by 5 bases; junction bases not matched to a gene: 3. The CDR3 totals 15 residues. From germline, CDR1 is SGHNT and CDR2 YYREEE (reference sequence). The CDR3 sequence: CASSSRTSGRETQYF. For the CDR3, the DNA is TGTGCCAGCAGCTCCAGGACTAGCGGGAGGGAGACCCAGTACTTC. Full variable domain (outside the CDR3, taken from reference TRBV5-4 and TRBJ2-5): ETGVTQSPTHLIKTRGQQVTLRCSSQSGHNTVSWYQQALGQGPQFIFQYYREEENGRGNFPPRFSGLQFPNYSSELNVNALELDDSALYLCASSSRTSGRETQYFGPGTRLLVL.

This clone was counted between two and nine times. This chain joins TRBV7-8 and TRBJ2-7; TRBD2 is a possible D gene (5 bases). Trimming left V 5 bases short and J 5 bases short, with 10 bases between. Germline CDR1 and CDR2: SGHVS and FQNEAQ. This CDR3 spans 12 amino acids. DNA for the CDR3: TGTGCCAGCAGCCATGGACTGGACGAGCAGTACTTC. This encodes CASSHGLDEQYF.

The V and J genes are TRBV7-2 and TRBJ2-7, with TRBD1 matching 7 bases. The CDR3 length is 14 residues. Per the germline V gene, CDR1 is SGHTA and CDR2 is FQGNSA. V shed 5 bases, J shed 0 bases, and the junction held 4 bases outside the gene matches. Here the CDR3 DNA reads TGTGCCAGCAGCCCCGACAGGGTCTCCTACGAGCAGTACTTC. This sequence encodes CASSPDRVSYEQYF.

The rearrangement uses TRBV6-6 and TRBJ2-7; 11 bases agree with TRBD1. The germline V gene has CDR1 MNHNY and CDR2 SVGAGI (reference sequence). V dropped 11 bases and J dropped 1; count of bases not matched to a gene: 7. CDR3 size: 14 residues. The CDR3 bases are TGTGCCGCACCCGGGACAGGGGGTTCCTACGAGCAGTACTTC. Its translation: CAAPGTGGSYEQYF.

The genes are TRBV5-4 and TRBJ2-1, with 10 bases that match TRBD2. Looked up from germline, CDR1 is SGHNT and CDR2 is YYREEE (reference sequence). The CDR3 contains 16 residues. V shed 1 base, J shed 2 bases, and the junction held 3 bases outside the gene matches. The CDR3, as DNA: TGTGCCAGCAGCTTGCCCACTAGCGGGGCCTACAATGAGCAGTTCTTC. Residues: CASSLPTSGAYNEQFF.

This clone was observed a single time. This chain uses TRBV18 with TRBJ1-2, with 9 positions matching TRBD1. The CDR3 is made up of 14 amino acids. The germline CDR1 and CDR2 sequences are KGHSH and LQKENI. The V gene end was trimmed by 1 base and the J gene end by 3 bases; junction bases not matched to a gene: 0. CDR3 loop: CASSPRQGDYGYTF. DNA for the CDR3: TGTGCCAGCTCACCACGACAGGGGGACTATGGCTACACCTTC. The full variable domain, in which reference TRBV18 and TRBJ1-2 provide the parts outside the CDR3, is NAGVMQNPRHLVRRRGQEARLRCSPMKGHSHVYWYRQLPEEGLKFMVYLQKENIIDESGMPKERFSAEFPKEGPSILRIQQVVRGDSAAYFCASSPRQGDYGYTFGSGTRLTVV.

This chain links TRBV5-4 with TRBJ2-1; D is ambiguous. The V end was cut by 4 bases, the J end by 3 bases, with 11 bases between. Germline-derived CDR1 and CDR2 are SGHNT and YYREEE (reference sequence). The CDR3 has 14 residues. Here the CDR3 reads CASSQPGYYNEQFF. In nucleotides, the CDR3 is TGTGCCAGCAGCCAGCCAGGCTACTACAATGAGCAGTTCTTC.

The chain combines TRBV9 with TRBJ2-3; 12 nucleotides match TRBD2. Germline CDR1 is SGDLS and CDR2 is YYNGEE. There are 17 residues in the CDR3. Trimming took 1 base from V and 0 from J; bases not matched to a gene: 3. The CDR3 region has the DNA TGTGCCAGCAGCGTATCAGGGACTAGCGGGAGCACAGATACGCAGTATTTT. This sequence encodes CASSVSGTSGSTDTQYF.

The rearrangement uses TRBV29-1 and TRBJ1-2; 8 bases map to TRBD1. CDR1 and CDR2 from the germline V gene are SQVTM and ANQGSEA. There are 12 residues in the CDR3. Trimming cost V 7 bases and J 8 bases; bases outside gene matches: 9. The CDR3 spells CSADRGEDGYTF. CDR3 DNA: TGCAGCGCCGACAGGGGCGAAGACGGCTACACCTTC.

The genes are TRBV7-3 and TRBJ2-2, with 7 bases lining up with TRBD1. Looked up from germline, CDR1 is SGHTA and CDR2 is FQGTGA. The J segment lost 6 bases and the V segment lost 4 bases, leaving 14 bases of the junction unmatched. The CDR3 runs to 17 residues. The CDR3 is CASSSYPGQQIPGELFF. In nucleotides, the CDR3 is TGTGCCAGCAGCTCTTATCCGGGACAGCAAATTCCCGGGGAGCTGTTTTTT. Full variable domain (outside the CDR3, taken from reference TRBV7-3 and TRBJ2-2): GAGVSQTPSNKVTEKGKYVELRCDPISGHTALYWYRQSLGQGPEFLIYFQGTGAADDSGLPNDRFFAVRPEGSVSTLKIQRTERGDSAVYLCASSSYPGQQIPGELFFGEGSRLTVL.

The CDR3 DNA reads as TGTGCCAGCAGTTACTCTGGGGGAGGGGGCGGGGAGCTGTTTTTT. Translating gives CASSYSGGGGGELFF. The chain couples TRBV6-5 to TRBJ2-2, with D perhaps TRBD2 (7 bases). Germline values: CDR1 MNHEY, CDR2 SVGAGI. V lost 0 bases and J 7 bases, leaving 12 bases between the germline ends. CDR3 length: 15 amino acids.